These 31 T cell receptor beta chains came from one sample sequenced in a study of cytomegalovirus exposure and HLA in healthy donors. PCR used 60 Vbeta primers and 13 Jbeta primers. TCRdb's table, derived via immunoSEQ multiplex PCR, lists solely in-frame clones and lacks some. The sample consists of fewer than 200,000 clones, 78% of them appearing once. The sequencing sample was made of PBMCs. These receptors were taken from a woman in her twenties or thirties in good health and CMV-seropositive.

V is TRBV4-1 and J is TRBJ1-4; 7 bases are shared with TRBD1. CDR1 and CDR2 (germline): MGHRA, YSYEKL. V gave up 6 bases and J gave up 7 bases; unmatched junction bases: 8. The CDR3 runs 14 residues. CDR3 in DNA: TGCGCCAGCAGACCTGGGACAGCCGGTGAAAAACTGTTTTTT. It codes for CASRPGTAGEKLFF.

The V and J genes are TRBV7-9 and TRBJ2-1; 8 nucleotides match TRBD2. Germline CDR1 is SEHNR and CDR2 is FQNEAQ (reference sequence). J was trimmed by 4 bases and V by 3 bases; bases with no gene match: 11. The CDR3 length is 17 residues. The CDR3 spells CASSFSTGTREYNEQFF. The CDR3 bases are TGTGCCAGCAGCTTCTCAACCGGGACTAGAGAGTACAATGAGCAGTTCTTC.

This clone appeared a single time. The genes are TRBV9 and TRBJ1-4; D call uncertain. Germline lookup yields CDR1 SGDLS and CDR2 YYNGEE. The CDR3 sequence is 14 residues long. Trimming cost V 4 bases and J 0 bases, with 7 bases left between them. The CDR3 DNA is TGTGCCAGCAGCCCTGGAGCAACTAATGAAAAACTGTTTTTT. This encodes CASSPGATNEKLFF.

The rearrangement joins TRBV7-8 to TRBJ1-2, with D maybe TRBD1 (5 bases). The CDR3 spans 16 residues. The germline V gene has CDR1 SGHVS and CDR2 FQNEAQ. V gave up 1 base and J gave up 4 bases, with 16 bases separating them. The CDR3 nucleotides are TGTGCCAGCAGCTTAGGTCTCGGAACAGGCGTCTATGGCTACACCTTC. Translation: CASSLGLGTGVYGYTF.

The CDR3 DNA follows: TGCGCCAGCAGCCAAGGCGGGATCACAGATACGCAGTATTTT. Residues: CASSQGGITDTQYF. The chain joins TRBV4-1 to TRBJ2-3; D perhaps matches TRBD2 (6 bases). CDR1 is MGHRA, CDR2 YSYEKL, per germline. Deletions cut 1 base from V and 2 bases from J, with 7 bases between. The CDR3 is made up of 14 amino acids.

V usage is TRBV5-4 and J usage is TRBJ2-5; 9 nucleotides line up with TRBD1. Per germline, CDR1 SGHNT and CDR2 YYREEE (reference sequence). This CDR3 has 15 amino acids. V shed 3 bases, J shed 5 bases, and the junction held 8 bases outside the gene matches. This CDR3 reads CASSYRGRGYETQYF. DNA for the CDR3: TGTGCCAGCAGCTACAGGGGGCGCGGGTACGAGACCCAGTACTTC.

The chain links TRBV25-1 to TRBJ2-7; 10 bases match TRBD1. The junction had 12 bases not matched to a gene; V was cut back by 8 bases and J by 2 bases. The germline V gene has CDR1 MGHDK and CDR2 SYGVNS. The CDR3 covers 16 residues. CDR3 nucleotide sequence: TGTGCCAGCCGTACCCCCTCCGGGACAGGGGCCTACGAGCAGTACTTC. Its protein is CASRTPSGTGAYEQYF.

The chain joins TRBV10-3 to TRBJ1-2; no reliable D call. V was shortened by 1 base and J by 2 bases, with 14 bases between the two germline ends. This CDR3 has 16 amino acids. CDR1 and CDR2 from the germline V gene are ENHRY and SYGVKD. The CDR3 coding sequence is TGTGCCATCAGTGAGTTTCAGGCAGGCCTGAACTATGGCTACACCTTC. The encoded protein is CAISEFQAGLNYGYTF.

This clone was seen a handful of times. This chain connects TRBV11-2 to TRBJ1-1, with D maybe TRBD1 (5 bases). V lost 3 bases to trimming and J lost 2 bases, with 13 bases between them. The CDR3 consists of 15 residues. CDR1 and CDR2 from the germline V gene are SGHAT and FQNNGV. CDR3 sequence (DNA): TGTGCCAGCAGCTTCCTAGACAGCCTTAACACTGAAGCTTTCTTT. It codes for CASSFLDSLNTEAFF.

This chain links TRBV19 with TRBJ2-2; 8 bases map to TRBD2. CDR1 is LNHDA, CDR2 SQIVND, per germline (reference sequence). V was clipped by 5 bases and J by 7 bases; unmatched bases: 6. This CDR3 contains 14 residues. The CDR3 here is CASSAAGANGELFF. The CDR3 DNA is TGTGCCAGTAGTGCAGCGGGAGCAAACGGGGAGCTGTTTTTT.

The V call is TRBV28, the J call TRBJ2-1; 9 positions agree with TRBD1. Germline loops: CDR1 MDHEN, CDR2 SYDVKM. CDR3 length: 14 residues. V shed 3 bases, J shed 3 bases, and the junction held 0 bases outside the gene matches. CDR3 region: CASSLTGGYNEQFF. The CDR3 DNA follows: TGTGCCAGCAGTTTGACAGGGGGCTACAATGAGCAGTTCTTC.

The V call is TRBV13, the J call TRBJ2-5, with 7 bases lining up with TRBD1. With 0 bases clipped from V and 5 bases from J, the junction kept 3 bases outside the gene matches. The CDR3 has 14 amino acids. CDR1 is PRHDT, CDR2 FYEKMQ, per germline (reference sequence). The CDR3 DNA follows: TGTGCCAGCAGCTTAGGACAGGGGTTCGAGACCCAGTACTTC. Protein: CASSLGQGFETQYF.

There are a few counts of this clone. V gene TRBV10-3 combines with J gene TRBJ2-5; a possible D gene is TRBD2 (7 bases). CDR1 is ENHRY, CDR2 SYGVKD, per germline. The CDR3 is made up of 13 amino acids. Trimming cost V 5 bases and J 4 bases, with 11 bases left between them. This CDR3 reads CAISLGGRETQYF. The CDR3 DNA is TGTGCCATCAGTCTGGGGGGGCGAGAGACCCAGTACTTC.

The rearrangement joins TRBV5-1 to TRBJ2-5; 9 bases line up with TRBD2. The CDR3 has 15 residues. After removal of 3 bases from V and 4 bases from J, the junction contained 7 bases not matched to a gene. Germline V gene lookup returns CDR1 SGHRS and CDR2 YFSETQ. The CDR3 spells CASSSTSGSLETQYF. CDR3 nucleotide sequence: TGCGCCAGCAGCTCGACTAGCGGCTCGTTAGAGACCCAGTACTTC.

The CDR3 region has the DNA TGCGCCAGCAGCTTCCAGGGGTCGATGAACACTGAAGCTTTCTTT. Its protein product is CASSFQGSMNTEAFF. This sequence joins TRBV5-1 and TRBJ1-1, with a possible D match to TRBD1 (6 bases). Between the trimmed V and J ends, which lost 2 bases and 0 bases, there was a span of 11 bases. Germline V gene lookup returns CDR1 SGHRS and CDR2 YFSETQ. The CDR3 sequence is 15 residues long.

The chain joins TRBV6-8 to TRBJ2-7; TRBD1 matches at 8 bases. V was clipped by 4 bases and J by 7 bases; unmatched bases: 12. Germline-derived CDR1 and CDR2 are MNHGY and SAAAGT. CDR3 length: 15 amino acids. As DNA, the CDR3 is TGTGCCAGCAGTTTTTCGACAGGGGCCCCTTTGGAGCAGTACTTC. Amino acids: CASSFSTGAPLEQYF.

The J gene is TRBJ1-1, the V gene TRBV30; 10 bases are shared with TRBD1. This CDR3 is 16 amino acids long. J was trimmed by 4 bases and V by 2 bases; bases with no gene match: 10. Germline assignment: CDR1 GTSNPN and CDR2 SVGIG (reference sequence). Here the CDR3 reads CAWSRPGTGVSTEAFF. The CDR3 region has the DNA TGTGCCTGGAGTCGTCCCGGGACAGGGGTTAGCACTGAAGCTTTCTTT. The full variable domain, rest sourced from reference TRBV30 and TRBJ1-1, is SQTIHQWPATLVQPVGSPLSLECTVEGTSNPNLYWYRQAAGRGLQLLFYSVGIGQISSEVPQNLSASRPQDRQFILSSKKLLLSDSGFYLCAWSRPGTGVSTEAFFGQGTRLTVV.

The chain has TRBV5-1 and TRBJ2-1; possible D gene TRBD2, 7 bases. This CDR3 is built from 16 residues. Between the trimmed V and J ends, which lost 4 bases and 4 bases, there was a span of 18 bases. CDR1 is SGHRS, CDR2 YFSETQ, per germline. Written as DNA, the CDR3 is TGCGCCAGCAGCCTGGAGGACAGCGGGGAATACAATGAGCAGTTCTTC. It specifies CASSLEDSGEYNEQFF.

The V and J genes are TRBV28 and TRBJ2-3; D possibly corresponds to TRBD2 (6 bases). The CDR3 sequence is 14 residues long. Germline-derived CDR1 and CDR2 are MDHEN and SYDVKM. The CDR3 spells CALVVAETTDTQYF. The CDR3 coding sequence is TGTGCACTAGTGGTAGCGGAGACCACAGATACGCAGTATTTT. Complete variable domain (other parts from reference TRBV28 and TRBJ2-3): DVKVTQSSRYLVKRTGEKVFLECVQDMDHENMFWYRQDPGLGLRLIYFSYDVKMKEKGDIPEGYSVSREKKERFSLILESASTNQTSMYLCALVVAETTDTQYFGPGTRLTVL.

This clone has just one count. The chain carries TRBV7-6 and TRBJ2-5; 11 bases line up with TRBD2. J lost 5 bases, V lost 0 bases, and 2 bases had no gene match. The CDR3 totals 15 residues. Per the germline V gene, CDR1 is SGHVS and CDR2 is FNYEAQ. Here the CDR3 DNA reads TGTGCCAGCAGCTTAGCCCCTAGCGGGAGGGAGACCCAGTACTTC. It encodes CASSLAPSGRETQYF. Based on the CDR3 plus reference TRBV7-6 and TRBJ2-5, the full variable domain is GAGVSQSPRYKVTKRGQDVALRCDPISGHVSLYWYRQALGQGPEFLTYFNYEAQQDKSGLPNDRFSAERPEGSISTLTIQRTEQRDSAMYRCASSLAPSGRETQYFGPGTRLLVL.

This clone was counted only a few times. The V call is TRBV4-2, the J call TRBJ1-1, with 7 bases lining up with TRBD1. This CDR3 spans 13 amino acids. V dropped 2 bases and J dropped 6; count of bases not matched to a gene: 3. CDR1 and CDR2 from the germline V gene are LGHNA and YNFKEQ. CDR3 coding DNA: TGTGCCAGCAGCCAACCCACAGGGGCTGAAGCTTTCTTT. Protein product: CASSQPTGAEAFF.

This clone is a singleton in its sample. V usage is TRBV30 and J usage is TRBJ2-2, with 7 bases fitting TRBD2. The CDR3 spans 16 residues. V shed 5 bases, J shed 0 bases, and the junction held 9 bases outside the gene matches. Germline CDR1 and CDR2: GTSNPN and SVGIG (reference sequence). The CDR3 nucleotides read TGTGCCTGGGAAAATTTAGCGGGTTCGAACACCGGGGAGCTGTTTTTT. Translating gives CAWENLAGSNTGELFF.

Details on this clone: Other nucleotide sequences from this sample produce the same CDR3. The V call is TRBV28, the J call TRBJ1-1; D call uncertain. CDR1 MDHEN and CDR2 SYDVKM come from the germline V gene. The CDR3 has 13 residues. Trimming took 1 base from V and 5 from J, leaving 8 bases between them. The CDR3 loop is CASSLSGYTEAFF. In nucleotides, the CDR3 is TGTGCCAGCAGTTTATCGGGGTATACTGAAGCTTTCTTT.

The rearrangement uses TRBV19 and TRBJ1-5; TRBD1 is a possible D gene (5 bases). With 7 bases removed from V and 5 bases from J, the gap between germline ends came to 18 bases. CDR1 LNHDA and CDR2 SQIVND come from the germline V gene (reference sequence). CDR3 size: 15 residues. CDR3 protein: CASTDSNSPHQPQHF. The CDR3 region has the DNA TGTGCCAGTACCGACAGCAACAGCCCCCATCAGCCCCAGCATTTT.

The CDR3: CASSWGLAGGNEQFF. The CDR3 coding sequence is TGTGCCAGCAGCTGGGGACTAGCGGGGGGGAATGAGCAGTTCTTC. This chain connects TRBV7-2 to TRBJ2-1, with 16 bases that match TRBD2. The germline CDR1 and CDR2 sequences are SGHTA and FQGNSA. CDR3 length: 15 residues. V trimming: 4 bases; J trimming: 7 bases; junction bases outside the gene matches: 1.

The chain couples TRBV10-3 to TRBJ2-3; 8 bases agree with TRBD2. The CDR3 length is 17 residues. V lost 6 bases and J lost 4; bases outside the gene matches: 15. The germline CDR1 and CDR2 sequences are ENHRY and SYGVKD. The CDR3 protein is CAIRAGSGAGGPDTQYF. In nucleotides, the CDR3 is TGTGCCATCAGGGCGGGGTCGGGGGCGGGGGGTCCAGATACGCAGTATTTT.

The chain has TRBV5-1 and TRBJ1-4, with no clear D. V dropped 7 bases and J dropped 2 bases, with 15 bases sitting between them. Looked up from germline, CDR1 is SGHRS and CDR2 is YFSETQ. This CDR3 region has 15 residues. The CDR3 DNA reads as TGCGCCAGCCGGGTTTCGGTGGCGACTAATGAAAAACTGTTTTTT. This translates into CASRVSVATNEKLFF.

V usage is TRBV6-6 and J usage is TRBJ1-1, with 11 positions matching TRBD1. CDR3 size: 14 residues. Germline V gives CDR1 MNHNY, CDR2 SVGAGI (reference sequence). With 2 bases clipped from V and 6 bases from J, the junction kept 2 bases outside the gene matches. CDR3 DNA: TGTGCCAGCAGTTACGTGGGACAGGGGGCTGAAGCTTTCTTT. This codes for CASSYVGQGAEAFF.

The chain couples TRBV28 to TRBJ2-5, with TRBD2 matching 7 bases. The junction had 6 bases not matched to a gene; V was cut back by 7 bases and J by 1 base. The CDR3 consists of 14 residues. Germline CDR1 and CDR2: MDHEN and SYDVKM. The CDR3 DNA reads as TGTGCCAGCACCCTGGGGGGGATCCAAGAGACCCAGTACTTC. Translating gives CASTLGGIQETQYF.

This sequence joins TRBV29-1 and TRBJ1-5, with 7 bases identical to TRBD1. The CDR3 runs to 15 residues. V lost 7 bases to trimming and J lost 0 bases; unmatched junction nucleotides: 9. Germline CDR1 SQVTM, CDR2 ANQGSEA. CDR3 sequence: CSATGTENSNQPQHF. For the CDR3, the DNA is TGCAGCGCCACCGGGACAGAGAATAGCAATCAGCCCCAGCATTTT. Using reference TRBV29-1 and TRBJ1-5 for the parts outside the CDR3, the full variable domain is SAVISQKPSRDICQRGTSLTIQCQVDSQVTMMFWYRQQPGQSLTLIATANQGSEATYESGFVIDKFPISRPNLTFSTLTVSNMSPEDSSIYLCSATGTENSNQPQHFGDGTRLSIL.

The genes are TRBV5-6 and TRBJ2-7, with D unresolved. V was trimmed by 0 bases and J by 3 bases, leaving 10 bases between them. The CDR3 is 14 residues long. Germline V lookup: CDR1 SGHDT, CDR2 YYEEEE. CDR3 nucleotides: TGTGCCAGCAGCTTGGTCGCTACCTACTACGAGCAGTACTTC. Protein sequence: CASSLVATYYEQYF.